Listed here are 5 T cell receptor beta chains from one sample, sequenced in a study of shared clonotypes between healthy human individuals. Data came from immunoSEQ multiplex PCR; TCRdb stores just in-frame clones and leaves some out. The repertoire has some 980,000 clones, more than 75% of them found once; the top ten carry about 1.5%. Sequencing was carried out using memory CD4+ T cells sorted from blood. As to subset: CD45RA-negative fraction. The receptor source for this set is a man between 18 and 35 years old in good health.

The chain uses TRBV4-3 and TRBJ1-3, with 8 bases aligning to TRBD1. The germline gives CDR1 LGHNA, CDR2 YSLEER. Trimming at V came to 0 bases and at J to 0 bases, leaving 4 bases not matched to a gene. This CDR3 has 17 residues. The CDR3 region is CASSQDATGVSGNTIYF. CDR3 nucleotides: TGCGCCAGCAGCCAAGATGCGACAGGGGTCTCTGGAAACACCATATATTTT.

This clone was counted many times. Within the sample, other DNA sequences also encode this same CDR3. The chain recombines TRBV6-1 with TRBJ2-7; 7 nucleotides match TRBD2. CDR1 and CDR2 from the germline V gene are MNHNS and SASEGT. Trimming cost V 2 bases and J 2 bases; bases outside gene matches: 3. The CDR3 has 14 residues. The CDR3 DNA sequence: TGTGCCAGCAGTGAAAGGGGAGGGACCTACGAGCAGTACTTC. Its protein product is CASSERGGTYEQYF.

The chain links TRBV6-4 to TRBJ2-1; D perhaps matches TRBD1 (5 bases). The germline V gene encodes CDR1 MRHNA and CDR2 SNTAGT. This CDR3 is built from 14 residues. The V and J ends lost 3 bases and 8 bases respectively, with 14 bases between them. CDR3 amino acids: CASSETFWGDEQFF. In DNA, the CDR3 is TGTGCCAGCAGTGAAACTTTTTGGGGCGATGAGCAGTTCTTC.

Only a few counts were recorded for this clone. The gene calls are TRBV9 and TRBJ2-7; 15 bases map to TRBD2. V was clipped by 3 bases and J by 3 bases; unmatched bases: 1. From germline, CDR1 is SGDLS and CDR2 YYNGEE. The CDR3 sequence is 15 residues long. This CDR3 is CASSEGLAGGYEQYF. Here the CDR3 DNA reads TGTGCCAGCAGCGAGGGACTAGCGGGAGGCTACGAGCAGTACTTC.

The J gene is TRBJ2-4, the V gene TRBV2, with a weak D call TRBD1 (5 bases). The germline V and J ends were trimmed by 1 base and 2 bases, with 9 bases remaining between them. The V gene's germline CDR1 is SNHLY and CDR2 FYNNEI. The CDR3 consists of 15 residues. CDR3 amino acids: CASSEEQVTKNIQYF. For the CDR3, the DNA is TGTGCCAGCAGTGAAGAACAGGTCACCAAAAACATTCAGTACTTC.